Included here is one T cell receptor (beta chain) sequence, with context. Its antigen is undetermined. The CDR3 covers 16 residues. CDR1 MGHRA and CDR2 YSYEKL come from the germline V gene. V was pared by 1 base and J by 2 bases, with 5 bases of the junction left unmatched. The data belong to a study of identical twins. Regarding the study as a whole: Zero-insertion analyses could be partly confounded by invariant MAIT and iNKT cells. Beta clonotypes that were abundant in cord blood contained fewer insertions, a pattern absent from memory repertoires.

Addition of a universal primer site occurred through template switching, and cDNA carried unique molecular identifiers. TCRdb itself ran the 5' RACE reads through MiXCR, one entry per CDR3 protein. The data hold some 1,600,000 distinct CDR3 sequences, with about 31% observed a single time. Healthy Caucasian individuals made up all the donors. The TCR sequence derives from a newborn girl in good health. Sequencing was done on a sample of cord blood. The V and J genes are TRBV4-1 and TRBJ2-3; 8 bases match TRBD2. DNA of the CDR3: TGCGCCAGCAGCCAAGTGGGGACTAGTCTCACAGATACGCAGTATTTT. This gives the protein CASSQVGTSLTDTQYF.